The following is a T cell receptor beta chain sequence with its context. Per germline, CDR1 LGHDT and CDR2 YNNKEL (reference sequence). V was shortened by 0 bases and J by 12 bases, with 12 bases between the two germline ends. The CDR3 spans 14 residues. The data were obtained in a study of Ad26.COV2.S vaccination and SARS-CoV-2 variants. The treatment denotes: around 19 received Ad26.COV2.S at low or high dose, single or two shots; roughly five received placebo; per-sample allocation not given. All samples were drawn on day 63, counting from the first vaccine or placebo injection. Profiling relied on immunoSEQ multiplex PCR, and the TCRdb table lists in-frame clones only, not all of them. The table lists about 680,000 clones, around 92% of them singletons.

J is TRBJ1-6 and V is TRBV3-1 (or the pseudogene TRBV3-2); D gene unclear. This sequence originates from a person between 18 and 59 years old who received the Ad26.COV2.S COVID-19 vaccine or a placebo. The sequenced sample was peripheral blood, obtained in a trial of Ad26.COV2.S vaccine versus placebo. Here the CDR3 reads CASSQDEGRLPLHF. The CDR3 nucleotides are TGTGCCAGCAGCCAAGATGAGGGCAGGCTACCCCTCCACTTT.